The 18 T cell receptor beta chains given below trace back to one sample, sequenced in a study of PD-1 blockade in classical Hodgkin lymphoma. Every single patient, without exception, relapsed after autologous stem cell transplantation, and brentuximab vedotin exposure varied. The table came from immunoSEQ multiplex PCR; TCRdb's copy has only in-frame clones and leaves some out. Here the sample spans about 84,000 clones, about nine tenths being singletons. The sequences come from peripheral blood mononuclear cells (PBMCs), collected at baseline. These receptors all stem from a human donor with classical Hodgkin lymphoma.

In its sample, this clone was seen a few times. The chain uses TRBV19 and TRBJ2-7, with D uncertain. Trimming cost V 2 bases and J 1 base, with 6 bases left between them. The CDR3 length is 13 residues. CDR1 is LNHDA, CDR2 SQIVND, per germline (reference sequence). CDR3 loop: CASSITISYEQYF. CDR3 DNA sequence: TGTGCCAGTAGTATAACCATTTCCTACGAGCAGTACTTC.

The rearrangement links TRBV4-2 to TRBJ1-2, with D uncertain. Trimming removed 1 base at V and 3 bases at J, with 21 bases between. The CDR3 totals 18 residues. Germline V gene lookup returns CDR1 LGHNA and CDR2 YNFKEQ. DNA for the CDR3: TGTGCCAGCAGCCAAGTAAGCCTCGGGCAGTTGGACTACTATGGCTACACCTTC. This codes for CASSQVSLGQLDYYGYTF.

This chain joins TRBV11-2 and TRBJ2-7, with 9 positions matching TRBD1. The J segment lost 0 bases and the V segment lost 2 bases, leaving 5 bases of the junction unmatched. The CDR3 is 16 amino acids. CDR1 and CDR2 (germline): SGHAT, FQNNGV. CDR3 residues: CASSLSTGGSSYEQYF. The CDR3 DNA follows: TGTGCCAGCAGCTTATCGACAGGGGGAAGCTCCTACGAGCAGTACTTC.

The chain couples TRBV27 to TRBJ2-2; D is perhaps TRBD2 (6 bases). The CDR3 has 14 residues. Trimming left V 5 bases short and J 3 bases short, with 10 bases between. Germline V gene sequence: CDR1 MNHEY, CDR2 SMNVEV (reference sequence). In DNA, the CDR3 is TGTGCCAGCAGTCGGTGGGGGGACACCGGGGAGCTGTTTTTT. Translated: CASSRWGDTGELFF.

A single count supports this clone. The V and J genes are TRBV4-2 and TRBJ2-5, with D uncertain. The germline CDR1 and CDR2 sequences are LGHNA and YNFKEQ. The V end was cut by 6 bases, the J end by 3 bases, with 11 bases between. There are 13 residues in the CDR3. This CDR3 reads CASSPDTKETQYF. The CDR3 coding sequence is TGTGCCAGCAGTCCCGACACCAAAGAGACCCAGTACTTC.

The rearrangement links TRBV29-1 to TRBJ2-2; TRBD2 matches at 8 bases. Trimming removed 1 base from V and 5 bases from J; junction bases left unmatched: 6. The CDR3 totals 15 residues. The germline CDR1 and CDR2 sequences are SQVTM and ANQGSEA. The CDR3 loop is CSVEGEAGATGELFF. CDR3 DNA: TGCAGCGTTGAAGGGGAAGCGGGAGCGACCGGGGAGCTGTTTTTT.

The rearrangement uses TRBV18 and TRBJ1-2; D gene ambiguous. CDR1 and CDR2 from the germline V gene are KGHSH and LQKENI. The CDR3 has 13 amino acids. V gave up 2 bases and J gave up 6 bases, with 10 bases separating them. As DNA, the CDR3 is TGTGCCAGCTCACCAAGGGTTGTGGATGGCTACACCTTC. It encodes CASSPRVVDGYTF.

This chain links TRBV6-1 with TRBJ2-3; a weak D match, TRBD1 (6 bases). V was shortened by 1 base and J by 2 bases, with 10 bases between the two germline ends. The germline CDR1 and CDR2 sequences are MNHNS and SASEGT. The CDR3 contains 15 residues. The CDR3 bases are TGTGCCAGCAGTGAAGTGGCAGGGGCCACAGATACGCAGTATTTT. It encodes CASSEVAGATDTQYF.

V gene TRBV7-6 combines with J gene TRBJ2-2; unclear D gene. The CDR3 runs 16 residues. The V end lost 7 bases, the J end lost 7 bases, and 22 bases lay between the germline ends. CDR1 is SGHVS and CDR2 is FNYEAQ in the germline V gene. The CDR3 spells CASKPVALYDGGELFF. The CDR3 bases are TGTGCCAGCAAACCTGTGGCTCTGTACGACGGCGGGGAGCTGTTTTTT.

This clone appeared once. The chain employs TRBV2 and TRBJ2-7; D call uncertain. The CDR3 consists of 14 residues. Germline V gives CDR1 SNHLY, CDR2 FYNNEI. Trimming pared 2 bases from V and 2 bases from J, leaving 10 bases between. In nucleotides, the CDR3 is TGTGCCAGCAGTGAACGCAGGTCCCCCTACGAGCAGTACTTC. Translated: CASSERRSPYEQYF.

The rearrangement joins TRBV5-4 to TRBJ2-1, with 12 bases that match TRBD1. Trimming at V came to 3 bases and at J to 6 bases, leaving 4 bases not matched to a gene. The CDR3 runs to 15 residues. Germline V lookup: CDR1 SGHNT, CDR2 YYREEE (reference sequence). The DNA for the CDR3 is TGTGCCAGCAGCTCGGGACAGGGGGCGCGCAATGAGCAGTTCTTC. Protein: CASSSGQGARNEQFF.

The rearrangement uses TRBV7-2 and TRBJ2-5, with D perhaps matching TRBD2 (6 bases). V gave up 1 base and J gave up 2 bases, with 11 bases separating them. Germline V gene data show CDR1 as SGHTA and CDR2 as FQGNSA. This CDR3 is built from 15 residues. The CDR3 sequence is CASSLGRAGQETQYF. The CDR3 nucleotides are TGTGCCAGCAGCTTAGGGCGGGCGGGGCAAGAGACCCAGTACTTC.

The chain employs TRBV30 and TRBJ1-5, with 9 bases that match TRBD1. CDR3 size: 16 residues. V shed 7 bases, J shed 0 bases, and the junction held 10 bases outside the gene matches. CDR1 is GTSNPN and CDR2 is SVGIG in the germline V gene (reference sequence). In nucleotides, the CDR3 is TGTGCCTTCCAAGGACAGGGGTCCCTTAGCAATCAGCCCCAGCATTTT. Amino acids: CAFQGQGSLSNQPQHF. Variable domain in full (rest from reference TRBV30 and TRBJ1-5): SQTIHQWPATLVQPVGSPLSLECTVEGTSNPNLYWYRQAAGRGLQLLFYSVGIGQISSEVPQNLSASRPQDRQFILSSKKLLLSDSGFYLCAFQGQGSLSNQPQHFGDGTRLSIL.

The chain links TRBV6-5 to TRBJ2-5, with 8 bases that match TRBD1. J was trimmed by 2 bases and V by 5 bases; bases with no gene match: 7. The CDR3 covers 15 residues. Germline values: CDR1 MNHEY, CDR2 SVGAGI. The CDR3 sequence is CASSMTGDPQETQYF. CDR3 bases: TGTGCCAGCAGTATGACAGGGGACCCACAAGAGACCCAGTACTTC.

The chain has TRBV11-2 and TRBJ2-7; the match to TRBD1 covers 7 bases. The CDR3 sequence is 15 residues long. J gave up 5 bases and V 4 bases, and 11 bases lay outside the gene matches. CDR1 and CDR2 from the germline V gene are SGHAT and FQNNGV. The CDR3 DNA sequence: TGTGCCAGCAGCTCTTTCCCCGACAGGGTGGACGAGCAGTACTTC. This gives the protein CASSSFPDRVDEQYF.

This chain joins TRBV7-9 and TRBJ2-1, with 7 positions matching TRBD2. CDR1 and CDR2 (germline): SEHNR, FQNEAQ (reference sequence). The V segment lost 4 bases and the J segment 4 bases; nucleotides outside the gene matches: 7. This CDR3 spans 15 amino acids. The CDR3 DNA follows: TGTGCCAGCAGCTCCCGGACTAGAAGTTACAATGAGCAGTTCTTC. It translates to CASSSRTRSYNEQFF.

The rearrangement links TRBV11-1 to TRBJ2-1, with TRBD1 as a possible D gene (6 bases). CDR3 length equals 16 residues. V was trimmed by 1 base and J by 3 bases, leaving 13 bases between them. From germline, CDR1 is SGHAT and CDR2 FQDESV (reference sequence). In nucleotides, the CDR3 is TGTGCCAGCAGCTTAGGGGGGCCGACGGTCTACAATGAGCAGTTCTTC. Translation: CASSLGGPTVYNEQFF.

The chain has TRBV27 and TRBJ2-7; TRBD2 matches at 13 bases. The germline CDR1 and CDR2 sequences are MNHEY and SMNVEV (reference sequence). After removal of 4 bases from V and 0 bases from J, the junction contained 6 bases not matched to a gene. The CDR3 is 17 amino acids. CDR3 protein: CASSSDGTSGNSYEQYF. The CDR3 bases are TGTGCCAGCAGTTCCGACGGGACTAGCGGGAACTCCTACGAGCAGTACTTC.